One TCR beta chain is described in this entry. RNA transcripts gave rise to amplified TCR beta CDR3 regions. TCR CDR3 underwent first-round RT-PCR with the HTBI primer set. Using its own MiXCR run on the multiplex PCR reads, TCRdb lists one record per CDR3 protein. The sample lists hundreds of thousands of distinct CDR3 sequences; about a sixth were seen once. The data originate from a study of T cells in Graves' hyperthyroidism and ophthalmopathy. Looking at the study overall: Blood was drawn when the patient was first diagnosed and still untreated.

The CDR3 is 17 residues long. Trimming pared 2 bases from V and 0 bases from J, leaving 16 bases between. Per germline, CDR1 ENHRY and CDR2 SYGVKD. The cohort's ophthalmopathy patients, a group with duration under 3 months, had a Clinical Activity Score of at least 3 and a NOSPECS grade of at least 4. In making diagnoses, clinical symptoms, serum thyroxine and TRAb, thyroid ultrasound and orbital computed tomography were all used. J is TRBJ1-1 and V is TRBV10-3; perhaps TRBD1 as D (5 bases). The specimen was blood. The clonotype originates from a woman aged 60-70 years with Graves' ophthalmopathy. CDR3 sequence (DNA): TGTGCCATCAGTGAGCTCCCGGGACGGAGTATGAACACTGAAGCTTTCTTT. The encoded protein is CAISELPGRSMNTEAFF.